Sequencing of this T cell receptor beta chain was carried out in a study of blood T cells in healthy people across ages. Study details: Template switching retrieved approximately one barcoded beta molecule for each two T cells.

Together with a sample-barcoded 5' primer, a J-beta primer mix was included in a second PCR lasting roughly 6 to 12 cycles. Each CDR3 protein is one row after TCRdb ran MiXCR on the 5' RACE reads. This sample has 450,000 to 700,000 distinct CDR3 sequences, with roughly 29% found just once. This CDR3 is built from 13 residues. Trimming took 4 bases from V and 3 from J; bases not matched to a gene: 4. Per the germline V gene, CDR1 is DFQATT and CDR2 is SNEGSKA (reference sequence). A word on this clonotype: The antigen remains undetermined.

General study points: PBMCs were not sorted, which prevented a conclusive comparison of naive versus antigen-experienced cells. Fewer expanded clones and more diversity marked long-lived versus aged donors.

The material sequenced was blood. This clonotype was sampled from a woman between 65 and 79 years old in good health. The J gene is TRBJ2-3, the V gene TRBV20-1, with TRBD1 matching 7 bases. The CDR3 bases are TGCAGTGCTATAAGACAGGGAACAGATACGCAGTATTTT. This encodes CSAIRQGTDTQYF.